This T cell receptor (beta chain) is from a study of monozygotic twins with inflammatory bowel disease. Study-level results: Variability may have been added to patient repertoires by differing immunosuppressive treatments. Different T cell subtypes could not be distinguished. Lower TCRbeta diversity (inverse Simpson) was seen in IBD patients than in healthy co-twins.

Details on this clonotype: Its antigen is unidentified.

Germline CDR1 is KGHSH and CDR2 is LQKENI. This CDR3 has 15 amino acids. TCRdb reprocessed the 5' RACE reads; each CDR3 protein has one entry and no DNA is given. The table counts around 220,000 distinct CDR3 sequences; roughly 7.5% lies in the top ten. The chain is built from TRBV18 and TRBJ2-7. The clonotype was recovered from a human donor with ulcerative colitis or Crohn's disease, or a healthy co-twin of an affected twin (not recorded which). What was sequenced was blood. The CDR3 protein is CASSPPQPSSYEQYF.